The 5 T cell receptor beta chains given below trace back to one sample, sequenced in a study of Ad26.COV2.S vaccination and SARS-CoV-2 variants. TCRdb's copy holds only in-frame clones and misses some; the assay was immunoSEQ multiplex PCR. The data hold a few hundred thousand clones, with almost 90% observed a single time. Treatment reported: over 15 received Ad26.COV2.S at low or high dose, single or two shots; about 5 received placebo; per-sample allocation not given. The investigators took samples on day 63 after the first vaccine or placebo injection. Sample: peripheral blood, taken in a trial of Ad26.COV2.S vaccine versus placebo. Every receptor here comes from a person aged 18-65 years who received the Ad26.COV2.S COVID-19 vaccine or a placebo.

The V call is TRBV3-1 (or the pseudogene TRBV3-2), the J call TRBJ2-5; D unresolved. CDR1 is LGHDT and CDR2 is YNNKEL in the germline V gene (reference sequence). Trimming removed 0 bases at V and 1 base at J, with 3 bases between. The CDR3 contains 13 residues. CDR3 in DNA: TGTGCCAGCAGCCAAGAATTCCAAGAGACCCAGTACTTC. Amino acids: CASSQEFQETQYF.

This clone has a handful of counts. The chain combines TRBV19 with TRBJ1-5; 8 bases are shared with TRBD1. The germline V gene encodes CDR1 LNHDA and CDR2 SQIVND (reference sequence). The CDR3 sequence is 15 residues long. V lost 3 bases, J lost 6 bases, and 7 bases stayed unmatched. CDR3 loop: CASSMRGQGGQPQHF. Written as DNA, the CDR3 is TGTGCCAGTAGTATGAGAGGACAGGGAGGTCAGCCCCAGCATTTT. Together with reference TRBV19 and TRBJ1-5, the CDR3 gives the full variable domain: DGGITQSPKYLFRKEGQNVTLSCEQNLNHDAMYWYRQDPGQGLRLIYYSQIVNDFQKGDIAEGYSVSREKKESFPLTVTSAQKNPTAFYLCASSMRGQGGQPQHFGDGTRLSIL.

This chain connects TRBV2 to TRBJ1-2; D is ambiguous. The V end lost 3 bases, the J end lost 2 bases, and 10 bases lay between the germline ends. Germline CDR1 SNHLY, CDR2 FYNNEI. The CDR3 spans 14 residues. In nucleotides, the CDR3 is TGTGCCAGCAGTGATTTAGGGCTAAACTATGGCTACACCTTC. Protein: CASSDLGLNYGYTF.

The chain uses TRBV19 and TRBJ2-1; D remains ambiguous. The CDR3 totals 16 residues. V lost 4 bases to trimming and J lost 4 bases, with 17 bases between them. Germline CDR1 is LNHDA and CDR2 is SQIVND (reference sequence). The CDR3 spells CASSNPKRVRYNEQFF. CDR3 nucleotide sequence: TGTGCCAGTAGTAACCCCAAGCGCGTGAGATACAATGAGCAGTTCTTC.

The chain combines TRBV19 with TRBJ2-7; D is ambiguous. V was cut by 3 bases and J by 7 bases, with 19 bases left in between. The CDR3 covers 15 residues. Germline V gene data show CDR1 as LNHDA and CDR2 as SQIVND (reference sequence). The CDR3 here is CASSIWAVDAREQYF. As DNA, the CDR3 is TGTGCCAGTAGTATCTGGGCAGTCGATGCTCGAGAGCAGTACTTC.